These T cell receptor beta chains were read from a single sample in a study of blood T cell repertoires in COVID-19. Sequenced by immunoSEQ multiplex PCR; TCRdb stores in-frame clones only, minus some. The profile shows 100,000 to 120,000 clones, over 65% of them singletons. Material: peripheral blood. Receptors originate from a middle-aged woman with acute or convalescent COVID-19. Each CDR3 is given with its conserved first and last residue. A D gene is named only where the DNA matches it firmly. Size is stated for part of the rows, as once, few or many counts, or as a class when the clone is expanded.

clone size,J gene,D gene,V gene,CDR3 protein,CDR3 DNA
-,TRBJ2-3,TRBD2,TRBV6-5,CASRAGLAGTDTQYF,TGTGCCAGCAGGGCGGGACTAGCGGGCACAGATACGCAGTATTTT
-,TRBJ2-7,-,TRBV6-5,CASTNQGGAYEQYF,TGTGCCAGCACTAACCAAGGGGGAGCATACGAGCAGTACTTC
-,TRBJ2-3,TRBD1,TRBV6-1,CASSESGTGGGTDTQYF,TGTGCCAGCAGTGAAAGTGGCACAGGGGGTGGGACAGATACGCAGTATTTT
-,TRBJ2-7,TRBD2,TRBV4-1,CASSPSPSGASYEQYF,TGCGCCAGCAGCCCCTCCCCTAGCGGGGCCTCCTACGAGCAGTACTTC
once,TRBJ2-2,TRBD2,TRBV9,CASTPPGGLDGELFF,TGTGCCAGCACCCCCCCGGGGGGGTTGGACGGGGAGCTGTTTTTT
-,TRBJ1-5,-,TRBV27,CASGSLQPQHF,TGTGCCAGCGGCTCTCTGCAGCCCCAGCATTTT
-,TRBJ1-2,TRBD1,TRBV12-3/TRBV12-4,CASKGQGDYGYTF,TGTGCCAGCAAGGGACAGGGGGACTATGGCTACACCTTC
-,TRBJ2-5,-,TRBV5-6,CASSFSRVLQETQYF,TGTGCCAGCAGCTTCTCGCGGGTGCTCCAAGAGACCCAGTACTTC
-,TRBJ2-6,-,TRBV25-1,CASSHPPGASGANVLTF,TGTGCCAGCAGTCACCCCCCAGGGGCATCAGGGGCCAACGTCCTGACTTTC
few,TRBJ1-1,TRBD1,TRBV3-1/TRBV3-2,CASSQEGQGAVTEAFF,TGTGCCAGCAGCCAAGAGGGACAGGGGGCGGTCACTGAAGCTTTCTTT
-,TRBJ1-3,-,TRBV2,CASIRDLGNTIYF,TGTGCCAGCATTAGGGACTTGGGAAACACCATATATTTT
-,TRBJ2-3,TRBD2,TRBV5-6,CASSFLRGAVADTQYF,TGTGCCAGCAGCTTTTTGCGGGGGGCTGTGGCAGATACGCAGTATTTT
few,TRBJ1-5,TRBD1,TRBV2,CASGTGNYQPQHF,TGTGCCAGCGGGACAGGGAATTATCAGCCCCAGCATTTT
-,TRBJ1-4,-,TRBV16,CASSQLQGSPNEKLFF,TGTGCCAGCAGCCAGCTACAGGGAAGCCCGAATGAAAAACTGTTTTTT
once,TRBJ1-5,TRBD1,TRBV18,CASSPKAGTGGNQPQHF,TGTGCCAGCTCACCAAAGGCCGGGACAGGGGGCAATCAGCCCCAGCATTTT
-,TRBJ2-7,-,TRBV7-9,CASSSTRQVYSYEQYF,TGTGCCAGCAGCTCCACCCGACAGGTTTATTCCTACGAGCAGTACTTC
-,TRBJ2-7,-,TRBV5-1,CASSLASQGLSYEQYF,TGCGCCAGCAGCTTGGCATCCCAGGGTTTATCCTACGAGCAGTACTTC
-,TRBJ2-5,TRBD1,TRBV5-4,CASSSGQGYKGETQYF,TGTGCCAGCAGCTCCGGACAGGGCTATAAGGGGGAGACCCAGTACTTC
-,TRBJ2-1,-,TRBV9,CASSGGTSYNEQFF,TGTGCCAGCAGTGGGGGGACCTCCTACAATGAGCAGTTCTTC
-,TRBJ2-3,-,TRBV7-9,CASSLVLGGRTDTQYF,TGTGCCAGCAGCTTAGTTCTAGGAGGCCGTACAGATACGCAGTATTTT
-,TRBJ2-1,TRBD2,TRBV29-1,CSVLSGAKANEQFF,TGCAGCGTCCTTAGCGGGGCAAAGGCCAATGAGCAGTTCTTC
-,TRBJ1-1,-,TRBV6-1,CASSVKPRTQNTEAFF,TGTGCCAGCAGTGTAAAGCCCCGGACACAGAACACTGAAGCTTTCTTT
-,TRBJ2-5,-,TRBV7-2,CASSPQEGLKETQYF,TGTGCCAGCAGCCCCCAGGAGGGGCTTAAAGAGACCCAGTACTTC
-,TRBJ2-5,-,TRBV10-3,CAISPDQETQYF,TGTGCCATCAGTCCAGACCAAGAGACCCAGTACTTC
few,TRBJ2-2,-,TRBV5-1,CASSPPAPGTGELFF,TGCGCCAGCAGCCCGCCTGCTCCAGGGACCGGGGAGCTGTTTTTT
-,TRBJ2-1,TRBD1,TRBV28,CASSPAGQGGGEQFF,TGTGCCAGCAGCCCCGCGGGACAGGGGGGTGGTGAGCAGTTCTTC
-,TRBJ2-2,-,TRBV30,CACHPLSGVTGELFF,TGTGCCTGCCACCCCCTCTCCGGGGTGACCGGGGAGCTGTTTTTT
-,TRBJ2-7,-,TRBV15,CATSRVRDTIDYEQYF,TGTGCCACCAGCAGAGTCCGGGACACGATCGACTACGAGCAGTACTTC
many,TRBJ1-2,-,TRBV6-1,CASSEGTGANYGYTF,TGTGCCAGCAGTGAAGGGACGGGAGCTAACTATGGCTACACCTTC
-,TRBJ2-1,-,TRBV5-6,CASILRRRGPYNEQFF,TGTGCCAGCATTCTGCGGCGGAGGGGGCCATACAATGAGCAGTTCTTC
many,TRBJ1-4,-,TRBV27,CASSGVEGTTNEKLFF,TGTGCCAGCAGTGGGGTTGAGGGTACGACTAATGAAAAACTGTTTTTT
-,TRBJ1-5,TRBD1,TRBV6-5,CASSLSGTGNQPQHF,TGTGCCAGCAGCTTATCCGGGACAGGCAATCAGCCCCAGCATTTT
-,TRBJ2-5,TRBD2,TRBV5-1,CASSLGLAVWETQYF,TGCGCCAGCAGCTTGGGGCTAGCGGTGTGGGAGACCCAGTACTTC
-,TRBJ1-3,TRBD1,TRBV18,CASSPLWTGEAGNTIYF,TGTGCCAGCTCACCGTTATGGACAGGGGAGGCTGGAAACACCATATATTTT
-,TRBJ2-3,-,TRBV28,CASTPAARADTQYF,TGTGCCAGCACCCCGGCGGCCAGGGCAGATACGCAGTATTTT
-,TRBJ2-1,TRBD2,TRBV5-4,CASSLEGGGAYNEQFF,TGTGCCAGCAGCTTGGAGGGCGGGGGGGCCTACAATGAGCAGTTCTTC
few,TRBJ1-3,-,TRBV3-1/TRBV3-2,CASSLLRDTGNTIYF,TGTGCCAGCAGTCTTTTACGGGACACCGGAAACACCATATATTTT
few,TRBJ1-3,-,TRBV28,CASSTAGNTIYF,TGTGCCAGCAGCACTGCCGGAAACACCATATATTTT
-,TRBJ1-2,TRBD1,TRBV5-5,CASSLYGATGGGGYTF,TGTGCCAGCAGCTTGTACGGGGCGACAGGGGGCGGCGGCTACACCTTC
-,TRBJ2-5,TRBD1,TRBV7-6,CASSLGTGFGETQYF,TGTGCCAGCAGCTTAGGGACAGGGTTCGGGGAGACCCAGTACTTC
-,TRBJ2-1,-,TRBV3-1/TRBV3-2,CASSRTQGGNEQFF,TGTGCCAGCAGCCGTACCCAGGGGGGCAATGAGCAGTTCTTC
-,TRBJ1-2,-,TRBV4-1,CASSQAEGLPYGYTF,TGCGCCAGCAGCCAAGCTGAGGGTCTCCCCTATGGCTACACCTTC
once,TRBJ2-3,-,TRBV29-1,CSVDAQGQDTQYF,TGCAGCGTTGACGCTCAGGGGCAAGATACGCAGTATTTT
-,TRBJ1-1,-,TRBV29-1,CSAREGLLEAFF,TGCAGCGCTCGGGAGGGACTGTTGGAAGCTTTCTTT
-,TRBJ2-3,TRBD2,TRBV7-9,CASSFFWTSGGGTDTQYF,TGTGCCAGCAGTTTTTTCTGGACTAGCGGGGGGGGAACAGATACGCAGTATTTT